These 5 T cell receptor beta chains originate from one sample sequenced in a study of blood T cells in healthy people across ages. The authors ran a second PCR of about 6 to 11 cycles using a sample-barcoded 5' primer and a J-beta primer mix. One entry per CDR3 protein, called by TCRdb with MiXCR from the 5' RACE reads. This table holds more than 500,000 distinct CDR3 sequences, 27% found once. The sequencing sample was made of blood. The receptors stem from a woman in her 70s in good health.

The rearrangement uses TRBV7-3 and TRBJ1-2; 7 nucleotides align to TRBD1. Germline values: CDR1 SGHTA, CDR2 FQGTGA. The CDR3 contains 17 residues. Trimming took 4 bases from V and 5 from J; bases not matched to a gene: 16. The CDR3 spells CASSSSRVPGGGYGYTF. The CDR3 DNA sequence: TGTGCCAGCAGCTCCTCCCGGGTGCCAGGGGGAGGGTATGGCTACACCTTC.

This clonotype was observed a few times. The rearrangement joins TRBV7-2 to TRBJ2-5; the D is unclear. The germline V and J ends were trimmed by 5 bases and 4 bases, with 14 bases remaining between them. The CDR3 runs 14 residues. Germline-derived CDR1 and CDR2 are SGHTA and FQGNSA. CDR3 DNA: TGTGCCAGCAGCCTTACGTCGGGTGTAGAGACCCAGTACTTC. Its translation: CASSLTSGVETQYF.

This chain connects TRBV7-2 to TRBJ2-5; D might be TRBD2 (6 bases). TRBJ2-7 explains the end of the DNA better; the J call may be wrong. CDR1 is SGHTA, CDR2 FQGNSA, per germline. The CDR3 totals 15 residues. The CDR3 loop is CASSLAGGVAYEQYF. As DNA, the CDR3 is TGTGCCAGCAGCTTAGCCGGGGGAGTAGCCTACGAGCAGTACTTC.

This clonotype was seen only once. This chain joins TRBV20-1 and TRBJ1-5, with D maybe TRBD1 (6 bases). The germline V gene has CDR1 DFQATT and CDR2 SNEGSKA (reference sequence). The CDR3 totals 14 residues. The V end was cut by 6 bases, the J end by 0 bases, with 12 bases between. The DNA for the CDR3 is TGCAGTGCCGAGGACAGATATAGCAATCAGCCCCAGCATTTT. The encoded protein is CSAEDRYSNQPQHF.

This clonotype appeared a single time. This chain joins TRBV7-2 and TRBJ2-7, with D possibly TRBD2 on 6 matching bases. Deletions cut 5 bases from V and 3 bases from J, with 20 bases between. The CDR3 has 16 residues. Germline V gene lookup returns CDR1 SGHTA and CDR2 FQGNSA. The CDR3 loop reads CASSPDRGTPLYEQYF. CDR3 sequence (DNA): TGTGCCAGCAGCCCAGACCGGGGGACCCCTCTCTACGAGCAGTACTTC.